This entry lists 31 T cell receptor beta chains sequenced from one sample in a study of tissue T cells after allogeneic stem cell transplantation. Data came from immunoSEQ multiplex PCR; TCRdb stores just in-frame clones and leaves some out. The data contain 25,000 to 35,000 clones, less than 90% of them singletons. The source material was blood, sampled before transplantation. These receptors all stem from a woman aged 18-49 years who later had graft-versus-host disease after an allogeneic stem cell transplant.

The chain's CDR3 is CASTFPRVADSNYGYTF. The DNA for the CDR3 is TGCGCCAGCACCTTTCCTAGGGTGGCAGACTCCAACTATGGCTACACCTTC. The genes are TRBV4-3 and TRBJ1-2; no firm D call. Trimming shortened V by 7 bases and J by 2 bases, and 23 bases separated the two germline ends. Per germline, CDR1 LGHNA and CDR2 YSLEER. The CDR3 is made up of 17 amino acids.

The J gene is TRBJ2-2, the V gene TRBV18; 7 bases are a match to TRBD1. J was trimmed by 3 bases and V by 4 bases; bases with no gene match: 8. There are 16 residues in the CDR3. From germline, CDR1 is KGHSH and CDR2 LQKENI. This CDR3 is CASSLRQGRDTGELFF. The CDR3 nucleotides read TGTGCCAGCTCACTTAGACAGGGAAGAGACACCGGGGAGCTGTTTTTT.

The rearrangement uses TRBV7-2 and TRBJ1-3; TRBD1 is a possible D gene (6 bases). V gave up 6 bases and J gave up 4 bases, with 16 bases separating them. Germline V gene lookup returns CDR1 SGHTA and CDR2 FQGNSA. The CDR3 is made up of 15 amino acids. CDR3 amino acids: CASSYYTGKGNTIYF. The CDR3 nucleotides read TGTGCCAGCAGTTATTATACAGGGAAAGGAAACACCATATATTTT.

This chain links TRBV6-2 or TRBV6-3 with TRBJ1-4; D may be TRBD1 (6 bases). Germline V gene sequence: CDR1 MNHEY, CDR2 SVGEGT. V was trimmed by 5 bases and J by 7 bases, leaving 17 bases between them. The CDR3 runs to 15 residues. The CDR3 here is CASSPPTTGAEKLFF. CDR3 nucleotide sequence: TGTGCCAGCAGTCCCCCTACGACAGGAGCTGAAAAACTGTTTTTT.

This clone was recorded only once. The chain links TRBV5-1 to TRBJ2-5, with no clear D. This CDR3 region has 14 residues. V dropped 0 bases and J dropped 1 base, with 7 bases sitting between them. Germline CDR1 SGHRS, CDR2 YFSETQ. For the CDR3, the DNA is TGCGCCAGCAGCTTGGGACGGATCCAAGAGACCCAGTACTTC. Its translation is CASSLGRIQETQYF.

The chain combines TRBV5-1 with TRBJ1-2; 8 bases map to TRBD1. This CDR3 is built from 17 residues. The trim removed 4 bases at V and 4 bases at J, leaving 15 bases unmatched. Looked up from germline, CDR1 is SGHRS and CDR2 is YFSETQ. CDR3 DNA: TGCGCCAGCAGCATAAATCCCGTGGACAGGGCCCTCTATGGCTACACCTTC. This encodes CASSINPVDRALYGYTF.

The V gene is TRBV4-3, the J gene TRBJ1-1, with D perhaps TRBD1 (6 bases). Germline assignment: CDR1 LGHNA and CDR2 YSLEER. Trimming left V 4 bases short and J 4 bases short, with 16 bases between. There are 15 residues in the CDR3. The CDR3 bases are TGCGCCAGCAGCCTGGAAGGATTAGGGGGCACTGAAGCTTTCTTT. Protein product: CASSLEGLGGTEAFF.

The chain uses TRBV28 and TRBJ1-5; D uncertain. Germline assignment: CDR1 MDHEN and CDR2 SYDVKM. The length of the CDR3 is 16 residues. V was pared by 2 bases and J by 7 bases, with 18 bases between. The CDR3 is CASSLEPQRYGQPQHF. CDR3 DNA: TGTGCCAGCAGTTTAGAACCCCAAAGGTATGGACAGCCCCAGCATTTT.

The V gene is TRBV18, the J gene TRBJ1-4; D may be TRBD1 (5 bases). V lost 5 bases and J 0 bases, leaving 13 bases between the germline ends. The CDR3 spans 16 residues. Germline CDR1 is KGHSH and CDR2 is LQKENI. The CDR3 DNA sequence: TGTGCCAGCTCAGCATTTCGAGGGGCAACTAATGAAAAACTGTTTTTT. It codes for CASSAFRGATNEKLFF.

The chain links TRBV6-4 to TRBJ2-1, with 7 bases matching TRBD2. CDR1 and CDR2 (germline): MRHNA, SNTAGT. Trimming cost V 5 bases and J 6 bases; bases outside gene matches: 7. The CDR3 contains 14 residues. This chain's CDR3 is CASSRGLEANEQFF. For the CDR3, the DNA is TGTGCCAGCAGTAGAGGACTAGAAGCCAATGAGCAGTTCTTC.

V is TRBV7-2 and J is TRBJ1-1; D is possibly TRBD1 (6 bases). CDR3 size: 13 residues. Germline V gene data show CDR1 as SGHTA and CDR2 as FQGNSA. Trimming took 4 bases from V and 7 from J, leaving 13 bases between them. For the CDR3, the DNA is TGTGCCAGCAGCTCTGACAGGCGATTTGAAGCTTTCTTT. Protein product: CASSSDRRFEAFF.

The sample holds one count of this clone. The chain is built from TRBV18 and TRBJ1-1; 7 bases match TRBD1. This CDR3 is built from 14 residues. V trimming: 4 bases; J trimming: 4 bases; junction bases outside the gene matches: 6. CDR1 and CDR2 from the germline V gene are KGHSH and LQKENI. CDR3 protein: CASSLDREGTEAFF. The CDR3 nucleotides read TGTGCCAGCTCACTCGACAGGGAGGGCACTGAAGCTTTCTTT.

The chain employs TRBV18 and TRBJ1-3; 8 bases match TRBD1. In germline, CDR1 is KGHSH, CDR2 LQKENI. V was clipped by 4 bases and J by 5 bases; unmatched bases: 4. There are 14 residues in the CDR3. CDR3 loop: CASSQTGERNTIYF. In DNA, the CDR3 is TGTGCCAGCTCACAGACAGGGGAGAGAAACACCATATATTTT.

CDR3 nucleotide sequence: TGTGCCAGCTCCCAATCGAGAGGTTCACCCCTCCACTTT. Its translation: CASSQSRGSPLHF. This chain uses TRBV18 with TRBJ1-6; D gene unclear. V shed 6 bases and J shed 9 bases, with 12 bases lying between them. The CDR3 contains 13 residues. Germline loops: CDR1 KGHSH, CDR2 LQKENI.

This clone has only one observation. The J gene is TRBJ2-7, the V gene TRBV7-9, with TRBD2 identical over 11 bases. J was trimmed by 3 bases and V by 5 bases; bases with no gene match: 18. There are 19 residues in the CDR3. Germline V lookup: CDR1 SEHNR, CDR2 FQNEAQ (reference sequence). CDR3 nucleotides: TGTGCCAGCAGCGCAAAACTAGCGGGAGCAAACAACCCCGTCTACGAGCAGTACTTC. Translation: CASSAKLAGANNPVYEQYF.

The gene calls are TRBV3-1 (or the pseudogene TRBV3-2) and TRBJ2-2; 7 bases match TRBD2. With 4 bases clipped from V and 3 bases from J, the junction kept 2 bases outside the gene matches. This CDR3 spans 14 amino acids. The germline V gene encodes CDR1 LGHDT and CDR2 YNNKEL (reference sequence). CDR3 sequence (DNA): TGTGCCAGCAGCCGGACTAGGGACACCGGGGAGCTGTTTTTT. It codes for CASSRTRDTGELFF.

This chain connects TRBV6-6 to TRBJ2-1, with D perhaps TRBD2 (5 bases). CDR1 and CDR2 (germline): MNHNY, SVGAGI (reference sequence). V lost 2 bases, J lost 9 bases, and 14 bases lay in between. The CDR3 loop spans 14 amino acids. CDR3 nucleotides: TGTGCCAGCAGTTACCCGGACCCTACTAGTGAGCAGTTCTTC. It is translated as CASSYPDPTSEQFF.

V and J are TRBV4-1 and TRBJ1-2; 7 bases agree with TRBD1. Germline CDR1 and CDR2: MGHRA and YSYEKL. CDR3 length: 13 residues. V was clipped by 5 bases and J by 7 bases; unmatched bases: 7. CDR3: CASSGYRGSGYTF. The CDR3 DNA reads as TGCGCCAGCAGCGGATACAGGGGAAGTGGCTACACCTTC.

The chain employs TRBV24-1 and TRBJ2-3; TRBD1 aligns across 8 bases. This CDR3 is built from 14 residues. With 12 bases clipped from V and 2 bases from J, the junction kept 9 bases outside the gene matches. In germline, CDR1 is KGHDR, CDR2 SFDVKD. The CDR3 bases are TGTGCCGCAGGGGGCGCAGGACCCACAGATACGCAGTATTTT. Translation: CAAGGAGPTDTQYF.

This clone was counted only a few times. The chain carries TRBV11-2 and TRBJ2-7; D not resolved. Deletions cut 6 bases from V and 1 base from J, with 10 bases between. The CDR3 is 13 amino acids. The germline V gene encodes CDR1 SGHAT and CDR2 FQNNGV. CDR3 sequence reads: CASSSDTSYEQYF. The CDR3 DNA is TGTGCCAGCAGTTCTGACACTTCCTACGAGCAGTACTTC.

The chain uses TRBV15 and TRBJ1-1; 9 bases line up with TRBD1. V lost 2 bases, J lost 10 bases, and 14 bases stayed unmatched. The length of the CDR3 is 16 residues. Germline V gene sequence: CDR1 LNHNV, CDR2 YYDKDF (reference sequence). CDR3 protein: CATSRRVVTGTGSAFF. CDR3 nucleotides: TGTGCCACCAGCAGAAGGGTGGTTACCGGGACAGGGTCAGCTTTCTTT.

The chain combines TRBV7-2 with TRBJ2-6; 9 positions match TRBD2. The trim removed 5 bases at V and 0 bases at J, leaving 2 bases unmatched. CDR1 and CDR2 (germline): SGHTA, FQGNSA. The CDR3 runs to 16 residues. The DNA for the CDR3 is TGTGCCAGCAGCCGGCGGGAGGGCTCTGGGGCCAACGTCCTGACTTTC. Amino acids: CASSRREGSGANVLTF.

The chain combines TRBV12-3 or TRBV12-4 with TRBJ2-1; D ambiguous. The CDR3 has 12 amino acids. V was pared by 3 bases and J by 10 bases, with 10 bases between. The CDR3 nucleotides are TGTGCCAGCAGTTTGACTTCCGGGGAGCAGTTCTTC. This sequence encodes CASSLTSGEQFF.

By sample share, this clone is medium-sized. The CDR3 DNA reads as TGTGCCAGCAGCAGGCTGCGGAATGGCTACACCTTC. This sequence encodes CASSRLRNGYTF. The chain uses TRBV21-1 and TRBJ1-2. TRBV21-1 constitutes a pseudogene. CDR3 size: 12 residues.

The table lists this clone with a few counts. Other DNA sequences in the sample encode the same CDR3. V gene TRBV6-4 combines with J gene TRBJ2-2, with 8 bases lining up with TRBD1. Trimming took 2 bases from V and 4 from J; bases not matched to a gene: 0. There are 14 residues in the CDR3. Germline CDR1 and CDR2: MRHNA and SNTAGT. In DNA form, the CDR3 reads TGTGCCAGCAGTGACGGACAGGGCACCGGGGAGCTGTTTTTT. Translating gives CASSDGQGTGELFF.

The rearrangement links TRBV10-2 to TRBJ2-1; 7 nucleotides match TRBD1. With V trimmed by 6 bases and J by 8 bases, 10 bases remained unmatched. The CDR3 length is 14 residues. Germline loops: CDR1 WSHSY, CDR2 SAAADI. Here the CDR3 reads CASRQGHTGDEQFF. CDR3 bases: TGCGCCAGCAGACAGGGGCACACTGGCGATGAGCAGTTCTTC.

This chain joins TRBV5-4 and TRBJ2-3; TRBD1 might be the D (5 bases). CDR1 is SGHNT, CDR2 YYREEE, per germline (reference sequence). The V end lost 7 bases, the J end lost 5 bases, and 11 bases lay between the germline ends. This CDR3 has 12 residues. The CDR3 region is CASRQGGDTQYF. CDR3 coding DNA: TGTGCCAGCCGGCAGGGCGGAGATACGCAGTATTTT. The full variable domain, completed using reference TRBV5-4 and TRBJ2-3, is ETGVTQSPTHLIKTRGQQVTLRCSSQSGHNTVSWYQQALGQGPQFIFQYYREEENGRGNFPPRFSGLQFPNYSSELNVNALELDDSALYLCASRQGGDTQYFGPGTRLTVL.

CDR3 in amino acids: CASSFPSGTGNTEAFF. DNA for the CDR3: TGTGCCAGCAGCTTCCCCTCGGGGACAGGGAACACTGAAGCTTTCTTT. The chain carries TRBV7-9 and TRBJ1-1; 8 positions match TRBD1. Germline CDR1 is SEHNR and CDR2 is FQNEAQ (reference sequence). V lost 3 bases, J lost 1 base, and 7 bases stayed unmatched. The CDR3 length is 16 residues.

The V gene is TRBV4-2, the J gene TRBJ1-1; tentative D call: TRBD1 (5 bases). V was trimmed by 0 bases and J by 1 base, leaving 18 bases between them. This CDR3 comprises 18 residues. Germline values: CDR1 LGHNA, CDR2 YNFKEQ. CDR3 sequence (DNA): TGTGCCAGCAGCCAAGACCCTAGTAGGGGATCCGAGAACACTGAAGCTTTCTTT. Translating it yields CASSQDPSRGSENTEAFF.

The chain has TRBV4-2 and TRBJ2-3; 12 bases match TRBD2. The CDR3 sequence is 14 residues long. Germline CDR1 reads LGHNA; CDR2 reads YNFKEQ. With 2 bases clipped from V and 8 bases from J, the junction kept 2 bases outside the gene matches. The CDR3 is CASSQPLAGGTQYF. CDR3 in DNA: TGTGCCAGCAGCCAACCACTAGCGGGGGGTACGCAGTATTTT.

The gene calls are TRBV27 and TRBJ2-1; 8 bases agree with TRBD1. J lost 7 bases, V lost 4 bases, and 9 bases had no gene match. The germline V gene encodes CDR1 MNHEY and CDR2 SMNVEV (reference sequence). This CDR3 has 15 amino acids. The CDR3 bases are TGTGCCAGCAGTTACCTCAGGGGGCGTCGTAATGAGCAGTTCTTC. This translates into CASSYLRGRRNEQFF.